A selection of T cell receptor beta chains follows, all from one sample in a study of shared clonotypes between healthy human individuals. Clones were read by immunoSEQ multiplex PCR, and TCRdb kept only the in-frame ones, dropping some. The profile covers about 680,000 clones, with under 95% appearing a single time and 24% taken by the ten largest. Input material: naive CD8+ T cells sorted from blood. All receptors derive from a young man in good health. CDR3s include the opening cysteine and the closing phenylalanine or tryptophan. Fields, in order: clone size, J gene, D gene, V gene, CDR3 DNA, CDR3 protein. A D gene is named only where the DNA matches it firmly. Size is omitted from some rows. Given values are once, few, many or a class for expanded clones.

.,TRBJ1-5,.,TRBV19,TGTGCCAGTAGTATAGACAGTCGCAATCAGCCCCAGCATTTT,CASSIDSRNQPQHF
.,TRBJ2-3,.,TRBV5-5,TGTGCCAGTTGGGACATCTTCTACACAGATACGCAGTATTTT,CASWDIFYTDTQYF
.,TRBJ2-7,.,TRBV6-1,TGTGCCAGCAGTGGGGCGGGACAGAGAGCCTACGAGCAGTACTTC,CASSGAGQRAYEQYF
.,TRBJ2-2,TRBD1,TRBV9,TGTGCCAGCAGCGCCAACCCTAGGGGGACAGGGGGTTCCGGGGAGCTGTTTTTT,CASSANPRGTGGSGELFF
.,TRBJ1-1,TRBD1,TRBV2,TGTGCCAGCCTGACCGGGACAGGGGGCAAGGGGGACACTGAAGCTTTCTTT,CASLTGTGGKGDTEAFF
.,TRBJ2-5,TRBD2,TRBV11-3,TGTGCCAGCAGCTTAGGGGTATCGTTAGCGGGAAAACATCAGGAGACCCAGTACTTC,CASSLGVSLAGKHQETQYF
.,TRBJ2-3,.,TRBV7-2,TGTGCCAGCAGCTTAGTTGCGAAAGATACGCAGTATTTT,CASSLVAKDTQYF
.,TRBJ2-7,TRBD1,TRBV30,TGTGCCTGGAGTCCACGACAGGGTCCCTTCCACGAGCAGTACTTC,CAWSPRQGPFHEQYF
.,TRBJ2-2,.,TRBV6-5,TGTGCCAGCGGCCGTGGGGTCACCACCGGGGAGCTGTTTTTT,CASGRGVTTGELFF
once,TRBJ2-3,TRBD2,TRBV5-1,TGCGCCAGCAGCTTGGAGTCGGCGGGAGGAGATACGCAGTATTTT,CASSLESAGGDTQYF
.,TRBJ1-1,.,TRBV13,TGTGCCAGCAGCCGACAGGATCACACTGAAGCTTTCTTT,CASSRQDHTEAFF
.,TRBJ1-2,.,TRBV10-3,TGTGCCATCAGTGAGTCCCGGCAGGGTGGTATAGATGGCTACACCTTC,CAISESRQGGIDGYTF
.,TRBJ2-1,.,TRBV4-3,TGCGCCAGCAGCCAAGATTATTATTCGACCTACAATGAGCAGTTCTTC,CASSQDYYSTYNEQFF
once,TRBJ2-3,TRBD1,TRBV7-6,TGTGCCAGCAGCTCGATCTCACAGGGGTGGGGAGATACGCAGTATTTT,CASSSISQGWGDTQYF
.,TRBJ2-5,TRBD2,TRBV5-1,TGCGCCAGCAGCTTGGTATTAGCGGGAGGGCCGGAGACCCAGTACTTC,CASSLVLAGGPETQYF
once,TRBJ2-1,TRBD2,TRBV11-2,TGTGCCAGCAGCTTAGTCGGGCGGGGGGGCCATGAGCAGTTCTTC,CASSLVGRGGHEQFF
.,TRBJ2-3,.,TRBV27,TGTGCCAGCAGTTTAAATCTAGGCGGAAGCACAGATACGCAGTATTTT,CASSLNLGGSTDTQYF
.,TRBJ2-1,.,TRBV10-3,TGTGCCATCAGTGAGTTAGGGGGCAATGAGCAGTTCTTC,CAISELGGNEQFF
.,TRBJ2-3,TRBD2,TRBV14,TGTGCCAGCAGCCAAACTAGCGGGAGTTTCACAGATACGCAGTATTTT,CASSQTSGSFTDTQYF
.,TRBJ2-3,.,TRBV28,TGTGCCAGCAGTTGGGGACTCCCAGATACGCAGTATTTT,CASSWGLPDTQYF
.,TRBJ2-1,TRBD2,TRBV27,TGTGCCAGCAGGCTAGCGGAGGGCTACAATGAGCAGTTCTTC,CASRLAEGYNEQFF
once,TRBJ2-2,.,TRBV5-1,TGCGCCAGCAGCTTGGAGACCCGTACCGGGGAGCTGTTTTTT,CASSLETRTGELFF
.,TRBJ1-1,.,TRBV12-2,TGTGCAAGTCGCTCTAGTAACGGGACAGGGGCCCCACAACGGGGGCAGAACACTGAAGCTTTCTTT,CASRSSNGTGAPQRGQNTEAFF
.,TRBJ2-4,TRBD2,TRBV9,TGTGCCAGCAGCGAAGGGACTAGCGGGAGAGGGGCCAAAAACATTCAGTACTTC,CASSEGTSGRGAKNIQYF